This TCR beta chain emerged from a study of T cell responses to AZD1222 COVID-19 vaccine. The wider study: Combined were second doses at about 4 or about 12 weeks.

The CDR3 consists of 15 residues. V was clipped by 6 bases and J by 0 bases; unmatched bases: 7. The germline V gene encodes CDR1 LNHDA and CDR2 SQIVND (reference sequence). Profiled with immunoSEQ multiplex PCR; TCRdb holds only in-frame clones, not every one. The repertoire includes about 150,000 clones, around 93% of them detected once, and over 7.5% sits in the top ten. This clone was picked up one time. Its antigen is still unknown. Overall study results and limits: Among vaccine-associated CD4 TCRs, coverage spanned spike, with dominance at 160-218 and 743-854. Repertoire sampling happened only post peak T cell response.

J is TRBJ1-1 and V is TRBV19, with 7 positions matching TRBD1. This TCR was sampled from an adult in good health. The sequencing used peripheral blood, collected on day 0 of AZD1222 vaccination. The CDR3 reads CASRGDRPMNTEAFF. The CDR3 coding sequence is TGTGCCAGTAGGGGGGACAGACCCATGAACACTGAAGCTTTCTTT.